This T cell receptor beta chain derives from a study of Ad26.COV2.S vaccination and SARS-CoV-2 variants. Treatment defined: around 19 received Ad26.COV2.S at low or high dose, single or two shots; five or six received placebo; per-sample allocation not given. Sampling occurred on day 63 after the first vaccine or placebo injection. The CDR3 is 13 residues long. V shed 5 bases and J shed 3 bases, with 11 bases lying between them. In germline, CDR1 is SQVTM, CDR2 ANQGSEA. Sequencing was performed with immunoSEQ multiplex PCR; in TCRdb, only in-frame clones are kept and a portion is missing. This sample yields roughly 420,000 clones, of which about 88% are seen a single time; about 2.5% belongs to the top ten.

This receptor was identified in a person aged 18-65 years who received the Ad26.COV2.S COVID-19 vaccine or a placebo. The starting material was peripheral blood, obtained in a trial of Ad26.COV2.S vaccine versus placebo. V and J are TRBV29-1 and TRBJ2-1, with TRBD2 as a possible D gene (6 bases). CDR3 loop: CSVPPAGYNEQFF. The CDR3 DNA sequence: TGCAGCGTTCCGCCAGCGGGCTACAATGAGCAGTTCTTC.